Sequencing of this T cell receptor (beta chain) was carried out in a study of CD8+ T cells in alopecia areata. The sequencing template was cDNA reverse transcribed from extracted RNA. Assay used: immunoSEQ multiplex PCR; TCRdb lists only in-frame clones, some missing. There are approximately 190,000 clones in the sample; roughly 50% occur only once, and approximately 5.1% lies in the top ten. Regarding treatment: oral pan-JAK inhibitor, 5-10 mg twice daily. The sequence derives from a human donor with alopecia areata. Sequences were derived from CD4+ T cells sorted from blood, sampled at week 24, from a patient treated with tofacitinib.

CDR3 region: CASSPRTNYGYTF. DNA for the CDR3: TGCGCCAGCAGCCCACGAACTAACTATGGCTACACCTTC. The chain couples TRBV5-1 to TRBJ1-2; the D is unclear. The CDR3 has 13 residues. CDR1 is SGHRS, CDR2 YFSETQ, per germline. Trimming removed 4 bases from V and 0 bases from J, with 7 bases in between.